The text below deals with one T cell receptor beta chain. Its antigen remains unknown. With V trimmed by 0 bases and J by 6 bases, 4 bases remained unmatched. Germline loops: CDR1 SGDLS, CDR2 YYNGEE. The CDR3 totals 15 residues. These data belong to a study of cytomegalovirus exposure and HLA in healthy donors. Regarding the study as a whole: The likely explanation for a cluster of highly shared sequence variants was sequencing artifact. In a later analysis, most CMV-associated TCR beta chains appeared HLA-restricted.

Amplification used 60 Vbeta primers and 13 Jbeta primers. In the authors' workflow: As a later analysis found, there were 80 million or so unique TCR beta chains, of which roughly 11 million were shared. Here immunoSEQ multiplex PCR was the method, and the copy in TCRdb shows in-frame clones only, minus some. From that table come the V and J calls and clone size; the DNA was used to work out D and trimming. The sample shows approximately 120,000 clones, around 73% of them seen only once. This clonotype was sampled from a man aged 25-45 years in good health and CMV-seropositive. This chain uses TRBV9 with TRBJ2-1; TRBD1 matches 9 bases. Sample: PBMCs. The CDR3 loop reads CASSVEQGAFNEQFF. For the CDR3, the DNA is TGTGCCAGCAGCGTAGAACAGGGGGCCTTCAATGAGCAGTTCTTC.